A single sample is the source of the 15 T cell receptor beta chains below, sequenced in a study of cytomegalovirus exposure and HLA in healthy donors. It was with 60 Vbeta and 13 Jbeta primers that the PCR ran. The method was immunoSEQ multiplex PCR; TCRdb's version includes in-frame clones alone and lacks a portion of them. The ten top clones account for less than 3.5%, within a sample of approximately 110,000 clones. The sample was PBMCs. All receptors come from a man in his thirties or forties in good health and CMV-seronegative.

V is TRBV28 and J is TRBJ2-5, with TRBD1 matching 8 bases. Germline values: CDR1 MDHEN, CDR2 SYDVKM. The CDR3 contains 16 residues. V lost 2 bases to trimming and J lost 5 bases; unmatched junction nucleotides: 10. CDR3 residues: CASSLGSGGARETQYF. For the CDR3, the DNA is TGTGCCAGCAGTTTAGGATCAGGGGGCGCACGGGAGACCCAGTACTTC.

The V gene is TRBV30, the J gene TRBJ1-6; the D gene is possibly TRBD1 (6 bases). The V gene's germline CDR1 is GTSNPN and CDR2 SVGIG (reference sequence). The CDR3 covers 15 residues. Trimming removed 3 bases at V and 7 bases at J, with 16 bases between. CDR3 loop: CAWRHTGQPNSPLHF. The CDR3, as DNA: TGTGCCTGGAGGCACACCGGACAGCCCAATTCACCCCTCCACTTT.

The chain recombines TRBV11-2 with TRBJ1-2; TRBD1 agrees at 7 bases. The CDR3 is 16 residues long. The V segment lost 1 base and the J segment 3 bases; nucleotides outside the gene matches: 8. Looked up from germline, CDR1 is SGHAT and CDR2 is FQNNGV. CDR3 in amino acids: CASSLVGTVAYYGYTF. CDR3 nucleotide sequence: TGTGCCAGCAGCTTAGTCGGGACAGTCGCTTACTATGGCTACACCTTC.

A remark on this clone: Other DNA sequences within the sample encode an identical CDR3. The chain uses TRBV6-5 and TRBJ1-1; the D gene is possibly TRBD1 (6 bases). The ends were cut back, 5 bases at V and 0 bases at J, with 10 bases in the middle. CDR1 and CDR2 (germline): MNHEY, SVGAGI. This CDR3 comprises 14 residues. The CDR3 loop reads CASSRDTLNTEAFF. DNA for the CDR3: TGTGCCAGCAGTAGGGACACATTGAACACTGAAGCTTTCTTT.

The chain has TRBV29-1 and TRBJ2-1; the match to TRBD2 covers 11 bases. V dropped 4 bases and J dropped 0; count of bases not matched to a gene: 5. This CDR3 comprises 16 residues. The germline gives CDR1 SQVTM, CDR2 ANQGSEA. The CDR3: CSVVGLAGNSYNEQFF. The DNA of the CDR3 is TGCAGCGTTGTAGGACTAGCGGGTAACTCCTACAATGAGCAGTTCTTC.

This chain joins TRBV5-1 and TRBJ2-1; the match to TRBD2 covers 7 bases. The CDR3 totals 13 residues. J was trimmed by 4 bases and V by 5 bases; bases with no gene match: 3. In germline, CDR1 is SGHRS, CDR2 YFSETQ. CDR3 in DNA: TGCGCCAGCAGGCCTAGCGGATACAATGAGCAGTTCTTC. Residues: CASRPSGYNEQFF.

The V and J genes are TRBV7-2 and TRBJ1-2; D is perhaps TRBD1 (5 bases). Germline loops: CDR1 SGHTA, CDR2 FQGNSA. Between the trimmed V and J ends, which lost 5 bases and 4 bases, there was a span of 8 bases. This CDR3 contains 12 residues. In DNA, the CDR3 is TGTGCCAGCAGCAATCAGGGCTATGGCTACACCTTC. This translates into CASSNQGYGYTF.

The CDR3 DNA reads as TGTGCCAGCAGTGACTCGATTGGGAGGGAGCAGTTCTTC. The encoded protein is CASSDSIGREQFF. The chain recombines TRBV6-4 with TRBJ2-1, with D perhaps matching TRBD2 (6 bases). Trimming pared 0 bases from V and 10 bases from J, leaving 10 bases between. CDR1 is MRHNA and CDR2 is SNTAGT in the germline V gene. There are 13 residues in the CDR3.

J is TRBJ2-3 and V is TRBV4-1, with D unclear. The CDR3 runs 16 residues. Germline lookup yields CDR1 MGHRA and CDR2 YSYEKL. V gave up 0 bases and J gave up 2 bases, with 12 bases separating them. The CDR3 here is CASSQDRGGDTDTQYF. CDR3 DNA: TGCGCCAGCAGCCAAGATCGCGGCGGAGACACAGATACGCAGTATTTT.

The J gene is TRBJ1-5, the V gene TRBV5-1; no definite D call. CDR1 is SGHRS and CDR2 is YFSETQ in the germline V gene. The V gene lost 7 bases and the J gene lost 0 bases, with 5 bases spanning the gap. This CDR3 is built from 12 residues. CDR3: CASAVSNQPQHF. CDR3 sequence (DNA): TGCGCCAGCGCAGTTAGCAATCAGCCCCAGCATTTT.

The chain is built from TRBV5-1 and TRBJ2-7; TRBD2 agrees at 10 bases. Looked up from germline, CDR1 is SGHRS and CDR2 is YFSETQ. The CDR3 is made up of 15 amino acids. V dropped 4 bases and J dropped 4; count of bases not matched to a gene: 8. The CDR3 sequence is CASSPGTSENYEQYF. CDR3 coding DNA: TGCGCCAGCAGCCCGGGGACTAGCGAGAATTACGAGCAGTACTTC.

J is TRBJ2-3 and V is TRBV19; unclear D gene. The length of the CDR3 is 15 residues. The germline CDR1 and CDR2 sequences are LNHDA and SQIVND (reference sequence). V was clipped by 3 bases and J by 2 bases, with 12 bases between them. The CDR3 here is CASSMSREITDTQYF. DNA of the CDR3: TGTGCCAGTAGTATGAGTCGAGAAATCACAGATACGCAGTATTTT.

The chain has TRBV14 and TRBJ1-1; 7 bases map to TRBD1. Germline V lookup: CDR1 SGHDN, CDR2 FVKESK. The CDR3 loop spans 14 amino acids. With 3 bases clipped from V and 6 bases from J, the junction kept 7 bases outside the gene matches. CDR3 amino acids: CASSHMTGFAEAFF. For the CDR3, the DNA is TGTGCCAGCAGCCACATGACAGGGTTCGCTGAAGCTTTCTTT.

CDR3 in amino acids: CASRAQRENQPQHF. CDR3 DNA: TGTGCCAGCCGGGCCCAGAGGGAAAATCAGCCCCAGCATTTT. The chain is built from TRBV28 and TRBJ1-5, with unresolved D. The CDR3 spans 14 residues. Germline-derived CDR1 and CDR2 are MDHEN and SYDVKM. Deletions cut 8 bases from V and 4 bases from J, with 15 bases between.

J is TRBJ2-1 and V is TRBV7-9, with D uncertain. The CDR3 totals 13 residues. Germline V gene data show CDR1 as SEHNR and CDR2 as FQNEAQ (reference sequence). The ends were cut back, 2 bases at V and 5 bases at J, with 7 bases in the middle. CDR3 sequence reads: CASSLSLDNEQFF. The CDR3 DNA reads as TGTGCCAGCAGCTTAAGTCTAGACAATGAGCAGTTCTTC.